The sequence of this T cell receptor (beta chain) was determined in a study of blood T cell repertoires in COVID-19. Study-wide context: COVID-19 samples, acute and convalescent, were from the United States, Italy and Spain. T cells, B-cell-depleted T cells, or PBMCs supplied cDNA or gDNA.

Authors' data handling: Reference gene primers were amplified, and this amplification served to estimate nucleated cell counts. TCRdb's copy holds only in-frame clones and misses some; the assay was immunoSEQ multiplex PCR. That table is the source of V, J and clone size, and D and trimming were worked out from the DNA. The sample carries around 70,000 clones, more than 75% recorded once. There are 13 residues in the CDR3. The V and J ends lost 7 bases and 9 bases respectively, with 16 bases between them. Per the germline V gene, CDR1 is LNHNV and CDR2 is YYDKDF (reference sequence). The sequencing sample was made of peripheral blood. This chain uses TRBV15 with TRBJ2-1; perhaps TRBD1 as D (5 bases). The source is a woman between 18 and 30 years old with acute or convalescent COVID-19. The chain's CDR3 is CATNTRTGIEQFF. The DNA for the CDR3 is TGTGCCACCAACACACGCACAGGTATTGAGCAGTTCTTC.